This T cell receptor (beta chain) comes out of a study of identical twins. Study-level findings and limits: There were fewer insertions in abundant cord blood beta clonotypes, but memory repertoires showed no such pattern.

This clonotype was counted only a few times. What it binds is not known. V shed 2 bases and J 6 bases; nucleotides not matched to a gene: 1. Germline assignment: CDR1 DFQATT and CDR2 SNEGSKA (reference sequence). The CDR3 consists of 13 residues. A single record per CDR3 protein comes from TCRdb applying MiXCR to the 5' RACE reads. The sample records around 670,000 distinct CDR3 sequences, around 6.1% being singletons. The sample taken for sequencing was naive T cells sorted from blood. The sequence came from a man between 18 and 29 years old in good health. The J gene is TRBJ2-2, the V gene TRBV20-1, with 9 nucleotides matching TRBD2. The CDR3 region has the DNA TGCAGTGCTAGACTAGCGGGGTCCGGGGAGCTGTTTTTT. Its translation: CSARLAGSGELFF.